This TCR beta chain was identified during a study of identifying expanded T cells in peripheral blood. Study-wide results and caveats: About 1.3 clones differed between technical replicates, versus approximately 17 and 20 over time.

The CDR3 totals 13 residues. Trimming removed 2 bases from V and 1 base from J, with 5 bases in between. Germline V lookup: CDR1 MNHEY, CDR2 SMNVEV (reference sequence). In regard to this clone: Its antigen is currently unknown.

Profiling relied on immunoSEQ multiplex PCR, and the TCRdb table lists in-frame clones only, not all of them. The data hold roughly 92,000 clones, with around 90% observed a single time. This TCR came from a person aged 18 to 70 in good health. Sequencing was performed on blood. V usage is TRBV27 and J usage is TRBJ1-1; D perhaps matches TRBD1 (5 bases). The chain's CDR3 is CASSLRGNTEAFF. As DNA, the CDR3 is TGTGCCAGCAGTTTAAGGGGGAACACTGAAGCTTTCTTT.